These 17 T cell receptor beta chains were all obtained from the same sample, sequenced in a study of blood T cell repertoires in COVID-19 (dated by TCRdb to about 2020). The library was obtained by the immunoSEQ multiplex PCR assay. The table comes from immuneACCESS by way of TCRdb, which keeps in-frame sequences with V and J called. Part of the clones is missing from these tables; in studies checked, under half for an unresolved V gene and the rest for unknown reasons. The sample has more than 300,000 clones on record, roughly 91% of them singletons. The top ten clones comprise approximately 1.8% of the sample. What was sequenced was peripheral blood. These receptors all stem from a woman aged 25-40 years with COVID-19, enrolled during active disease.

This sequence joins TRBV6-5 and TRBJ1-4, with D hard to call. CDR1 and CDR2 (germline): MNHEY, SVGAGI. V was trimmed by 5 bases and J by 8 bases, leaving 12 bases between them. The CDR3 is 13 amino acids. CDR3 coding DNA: TGTGCCAGCAGTCAACAATGGGAGGAAAAACTGTTTTTT. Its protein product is CASSQQWEEKLFF.

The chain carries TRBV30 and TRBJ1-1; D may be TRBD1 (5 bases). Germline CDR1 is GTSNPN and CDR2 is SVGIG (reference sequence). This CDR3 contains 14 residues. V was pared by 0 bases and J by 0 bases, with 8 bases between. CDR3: CAWSVDSLNTEAFF. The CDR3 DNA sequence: TGTGCCTGGAGTGTTGACAGCCTGAACACTGAAGCTTTCTTT.

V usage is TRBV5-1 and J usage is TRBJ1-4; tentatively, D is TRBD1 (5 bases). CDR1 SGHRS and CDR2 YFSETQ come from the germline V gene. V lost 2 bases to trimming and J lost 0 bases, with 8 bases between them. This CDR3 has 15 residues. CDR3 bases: TGCGCCAGCAGCTTCGACAGTACAACTAATGAAAAACTGTTTTTT. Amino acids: CASSFDSTTNEKLFF.

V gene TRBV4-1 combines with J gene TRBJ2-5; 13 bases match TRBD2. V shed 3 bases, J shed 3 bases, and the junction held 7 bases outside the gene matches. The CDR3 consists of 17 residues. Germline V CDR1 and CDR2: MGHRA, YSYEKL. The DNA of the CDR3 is TGCGCCAGCAGCCATCCACTAGCGGGGGGGCCCGAAGAGACCCAGTACTTC. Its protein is CASSHPLAGGPEETQYF.

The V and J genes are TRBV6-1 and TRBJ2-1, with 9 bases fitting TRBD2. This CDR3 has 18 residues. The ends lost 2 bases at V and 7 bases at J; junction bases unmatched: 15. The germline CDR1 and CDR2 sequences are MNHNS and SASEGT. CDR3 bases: TGTGCCAGCAGTGAATTAGCATGGAGGCTAGCGGGGAATAATGAGCAGTTCTTC. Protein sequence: CASSELAWRLAGNNEQFF.

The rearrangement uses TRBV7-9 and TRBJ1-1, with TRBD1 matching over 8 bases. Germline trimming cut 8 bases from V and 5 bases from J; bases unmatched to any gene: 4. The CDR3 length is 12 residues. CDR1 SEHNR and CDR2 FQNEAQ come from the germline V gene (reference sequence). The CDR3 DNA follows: TGTGCCAGCTTGAGACAGGGGACTGAAGCTTTCTTT. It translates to CASLRQGTEAFF.

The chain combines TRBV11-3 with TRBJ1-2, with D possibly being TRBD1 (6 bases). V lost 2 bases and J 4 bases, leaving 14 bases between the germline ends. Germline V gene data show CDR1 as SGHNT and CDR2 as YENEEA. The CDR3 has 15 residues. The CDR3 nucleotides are TGTGCCAGCAGCTTAAGATCCGGGACAACCTATGGCTACACCTTC. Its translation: CASSLRSGTTYGYTF.

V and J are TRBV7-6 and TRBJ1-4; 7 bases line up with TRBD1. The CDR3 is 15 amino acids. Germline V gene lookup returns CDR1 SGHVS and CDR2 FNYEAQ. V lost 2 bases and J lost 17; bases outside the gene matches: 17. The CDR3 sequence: CASSLPGTELDHVFF. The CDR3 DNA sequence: TGTGCCAGCAGCTTACCCGGGACAGAATTAGACCATGTATTTTTT.

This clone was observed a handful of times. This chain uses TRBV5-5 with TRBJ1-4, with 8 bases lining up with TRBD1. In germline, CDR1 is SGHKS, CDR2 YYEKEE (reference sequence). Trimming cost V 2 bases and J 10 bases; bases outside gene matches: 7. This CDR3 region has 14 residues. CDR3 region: CASSFADRGGKLFF. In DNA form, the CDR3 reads TGTGCCAGCAGCTTTGCAGACAGGGGAGGAAAACTGTTTTTT.

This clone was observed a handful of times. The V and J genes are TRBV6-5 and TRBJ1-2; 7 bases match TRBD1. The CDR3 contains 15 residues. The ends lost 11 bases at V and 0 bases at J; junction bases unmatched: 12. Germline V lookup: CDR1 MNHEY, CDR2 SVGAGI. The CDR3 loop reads CAAGDRGGPNYGYTF. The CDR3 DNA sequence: TGTGCCGCCGGGGACAGAGGGGGCCCTAACTATGGCTACACCTTC.

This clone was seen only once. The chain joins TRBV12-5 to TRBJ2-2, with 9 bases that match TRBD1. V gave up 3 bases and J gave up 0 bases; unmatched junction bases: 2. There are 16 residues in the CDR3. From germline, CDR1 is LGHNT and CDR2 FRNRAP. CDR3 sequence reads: CASGFGTGTNTGELFF. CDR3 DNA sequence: TGTGCTAGTGGTTTCGGGACAGGGACGAACACCGGGGAGCTGTTTTTT.

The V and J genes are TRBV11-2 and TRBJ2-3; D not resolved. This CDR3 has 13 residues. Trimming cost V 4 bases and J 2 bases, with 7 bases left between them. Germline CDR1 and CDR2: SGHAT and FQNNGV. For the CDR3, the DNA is TGTGCCAGCAGCTCGAGCCCCACAGATACGCAGTATTTT. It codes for CASSSSPTDTQYF.

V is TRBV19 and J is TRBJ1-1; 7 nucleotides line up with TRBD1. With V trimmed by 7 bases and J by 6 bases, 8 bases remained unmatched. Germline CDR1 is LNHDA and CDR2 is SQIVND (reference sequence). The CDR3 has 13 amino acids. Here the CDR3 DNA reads TGTGCCAGTACACAGGGGATGAGGTCTGAAGCTTTCTTT. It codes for CASTQGMRSEAFF.

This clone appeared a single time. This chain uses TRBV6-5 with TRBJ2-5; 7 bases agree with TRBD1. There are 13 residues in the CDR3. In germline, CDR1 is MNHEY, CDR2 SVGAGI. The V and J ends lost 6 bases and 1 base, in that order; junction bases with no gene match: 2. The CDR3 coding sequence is TGTGCCAGCAGGGACAGGCTCCAAGAGACCCAGTACTTC. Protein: CASRDRLQETQYF.

CDR3 region: CASSQAPGQMLYGYTF. In nucleotides, the CDR3 is TGCGCCAGCAGCCAAGCCCCGGGACAAATGCTCTATGGCTACACCTTC. V is TRBV4-1 and J is TRBJ1-2; D is perhaps TRBD1 (6 bases). V lost 1 base, J lost 4 bases, and 16 bases lay in between. This CDR3 is built from 16 residues. The germline V gene encodes CDR1 MGHRA and CDR2 YSYEKL.

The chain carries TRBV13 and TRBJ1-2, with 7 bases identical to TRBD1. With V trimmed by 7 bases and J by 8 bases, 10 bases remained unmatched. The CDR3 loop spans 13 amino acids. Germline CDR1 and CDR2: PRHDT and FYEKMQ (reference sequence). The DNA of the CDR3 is TGTGCCAGCACCCAGGGACAGCTTGACGGCTACACCTTC. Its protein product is CASTQGQLDGYTF.

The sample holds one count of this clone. CDR3 sequence (DNA): TGTGCCAGTAGTATAGACGCGGGGGCGGAAGAGACCCAGTACTTC. Protein product: CASSIDAGAEETQYF. The J gene is TRBJ2-5, the V gene TRBV19; tentative D call: TRBD2 (7 bases). The CDR3 sequence is 15 residues long. Germline CDR1 reads LNHDA; CDR2 reads SQIVND (reference sequence). The ends were cut back, 0 bases at V and 3 bases at J, with 11 bases in the middle.